This T cell receptor (beta chain) was found in a study of blood T cell repertoires in COVID-19. Per the germline V gene, CDR1 is SGHRS and CDR2 is YFSETQ. The length of the CDR3 is 16 residues. V was shortened by 2 bases and J by 5 bases, with 16 bases between the two germline ends. In the source study's methods: Amplifying reference gene primers gave estimates of nucleated cell counts. Method: immunoSEQ multiplex PCR; TCRdb's copy keeps in-frame clones and lacks some. Clone size and the V and J calls come from that table; the DNA yielded D and trimming. The sample holds roughly 25,000 clones, roughly 89% seen once.

V gene TRBV5-1 combines with J gene TRBJ1-4; D not certain. The receptor was derived from a man aged 65 to 79 with acute or convalescent COVID-19. Sample: peripheral blood. The CDR3 region has the DNA TGCGCCAGCAGCTTTTCAAACGGGAGAGAGAATGAAAAACTGTTTTTT. This gives the protein CASSFSNGRENEKLFF.